The next 6 T cell receptor beta chains were all read from a single sample in a study of blood T cells in healthy people across ages. Sample-barcoded 5' priming and a J-beta primer mix drove a second PCR of about 6 to 12 cycles. TCRdb reprocessed the 5' RACE reads with MiXCR, giving one entry per CDR3 protein. Of around 1,100,000 distinct CDR3 sequences listed, more than 30% are singletons. The sample was blood. The receptors here all came from a young man in good health.

The CDR3 loop is CSARSSGEETQYF. The CDR3 DNA follows: TGCAGTGCTAGGTCTAGCGGGGAAGAGACCCAGTACTTC. The V gene is TRBV20-1, the J gene TRBJ2-4, with TRBD2 matching 9 bases. The assigned J gene may be wrong: the sequence end matches TRBJ2-5 better. Germline lookup yields CDR1 DFQATT and CDR2 SNEGSKA (reference sequence). CDR3 length: 13 residues.

The chain is built from TRBV20-1 and TRBJ1-2; D might be TRBD1 (6 bases). Trimming took off 1 base at V and 5 bases at J, with 14 bases between the two ends. Per germline, CDR1 DFQATT and CDR2 SNEGSKA (reference sequence). The CDR3 length is 14 residues. The CDR3 coding sequence is TGCAGTGCTAGAGTATCGGGGGGCGAGTATGGCTACACCTTC. Its translation: CSARVSGGEYGYTF.

This chain connects TRBV5-1 to TRBJ2-4; TRBD1 aligns across 7 bases. Judging by the DNA end, TRBJ2-7 fits better; the J call may be wrong. The CDR3 is 16 residues long. Looked up from germline, CDR1 is SGHRS and CDR2 is YFSETQ. The CDR3 is CASSLAFGQATYEQYF. DNA of the CDR3: TGCGCCAGCAGCTTGGCTTTTGGACAGGCGACCTACGAGCAGTACTTC.

This clonotype was detected a few times. This chain links TRBV20-1 with TRBJ2-3; D possibly matches TRBD1 or TRBD2 (5 bases each). V lost 5 bases to trimming and J lost 2 bases, with 17 bases between them. The CDR3 has 15 residues. Germline CDR1 reads DFQATT; CDR2 reads SNEGSKA (reference sequence). In DNA form, the CDR3 reads TGCAGTGCTGCTAGGCAGGGACCGACCACAGATACGCAGTATTTT. Amino acids: CSAARQGPTTDTQYF.

V gene TRBV9 combines with J gene TRBJ1-5; possible D gene TRBD1, 5 bases. V lost 0 bases and J lost 6, with 10 bases in between. There are 14 residues in the CDR3. From germline, CDR1 is SGDLS and CDR2 YYNGEE. The chain's CDR3 is CASSVEGASQPQHF. The CDR3 region has the DNA TGTGCCAGCAGCGTAGAAGGGGCGAGTCAGCCCCAGCATTTT.

This clonotype came up a few times. The rearrangement links TRBV7-2 to TRBJ2-4; either TRBD1 or TRBD2 may fit D (6 bases each). Trimming pared 1 base from V and 8 bases from J, leaving 15 bases between. The CDR3 runs to 15 residues. CDR1 and CDR2 (germline): SGHTA, FQGNSA. The CDR3 sequence: CASSLVPGRGDIQYF. The CDR3 region has the DNA TGTGCCAGCAGCTTAGTGCCGGGAAGGGGGGACATTCAGTACTTC.